The source of this T cell receptor (beta chain) is a study of CD8 T cells in ankylosing spondylitis. This clonotype has only a few counts. The antigen remains unidentified. Study-level points and caveats: Reactive arthritis synovial fluid and blood were previously reported to contain some motif variants. A motif of eight highly homologous TCR beta variants was seen as apparently characteristic of ankylosing spondylitis blood. Clones linked to disease were reported to show significant enrichment in matched ankylosing spondylitis synovial fluid.

The CDR3 has 13 amino acids. Trimming cost V 4 bases and J 8 bases; bases outside gene matches: 2. CDR1 and CDR2 (germline): SGHRS, YFSETQ. Making the TCR beta libraries involved quantitative 5'-RACE with molecular barcodes. TCRdb ran MiXCR on the 5' RACE reads and lists one entry per CDR3 protein. The sample has 300,000 to 350,000 distinct CDR3 sequences; approximately 14% are singletons. The rearrangement joins TRBV5-1 to TRBJ2-1; 11 bases align to TRBD1. The material sequenced was blood, either unsorted or a sorted T cell fraction (not recorded which). This clonotype originated in a male donor with ankylosing spondylitis or in good health (not recorded which). The CDR3 DNA reads TGCGCCAGCAGCACGGGACAGGGGGATGAGCAGTTCTTC. Protein: CASSTGQGDEQFF.